Below are 9 T cell receptor beta chains sequenced from a single sample in a study of T cells in women clearing cervical HPV infection. Profiling relied on immunoSEQ multiplex PCR, and the TCRdb table lists in-frame clones only, not all of them. In all, the sample yields about 30,000 clones. The sample taken for sequencing was blood buffy coat. All receptors derive from a woman between 18 and 69 years old with a cervical HPV16 infection that either progressed to CIN3+ or cleared (not recorded which).

As concerns this clone: The CDR3 end lies 3 residues beyond the end of the read and is filled in from the germline J gene. The gene calls are TRBV19 and TRBJ1-5; 9 bases fit TRBD1. The V gene end was trimmed by 3 bases and the J gene end by 5 bases; junction bases not matched to a gene: 5. The CDR3 length is 15 residues. Germline CDR1 and CDR2: LNHDA and SQIVND (reference sequence). The CDR3 loop reads CASSIHWTGDQPQHF. Incomplete CDR3 DNA: TGTGCCAGTAGTATCCACTGGACAGGGGATCAGCCC.

A remark on this clone: The read comes to an end 3 residues before the CDR3 does, leaving the germline J gene to fill in the end. J is TRBJ2-1 and V is TRBV6-1; 9 bases align to TRBD2. Germline V gene lookup returns CDR1 MNHNS and CDR2 SASEGT. V shed 4 bases and J 6 bases; nucleotides not matched to a gene: 10. CDR3 length: 16 amino acids. The CDR3 DNA, read in part, is TGTGCCAGCAGTGTCCTTTGGCGGGGGGGCCCCAATGAG. Residues: CASSVLWRGGPNE. The CDR3 as a whole reads CASSVLWRGGPNEQFF.

Worth noting for this clone: The read ends 3 residues before the CDR3 terminus; that terminus is restored from the germline J gene. The chain carries TRBV30 and TRBJ2-2; D is perhaps TRBD2 (6 bases). Germline V gene lookup returns CDR1 GTSNPN and CDR2 SVGIG (reference sequence). This CDR3 is 13 amino acids long. CDR3 DNA (partial): TGTGCCTGGAGCGGGGGTCGAAATGAAAAG. Translating gives CAWSGGRNEK. The CDR3 in full is CAWSGGRNEKLFF.

As regards this clone: From the germline J gene comes the end of the CDR3, since the read stops 3 residues before it. This chain joins TRBV20-1 and TRBJ2-5; TRBD1 agrees at 10 bases. CDR3 size: 14 residues. CDR1 DFQATT and CDR2 SNEGSKA come from the germline V gene (reference sequence). V lost 5 bases to trimming and J lost 5 bases; unmatched junction nucleotides: 8. The CDR3 loop reads CSALLTGGSETQYF. The sequenced CDR3 bases are TGCAGTGCTCTCCTGACAGGGGGCAGTGAGACC.

Concerning this clone itself: At one of its ends the junction is not consistent with the germline gene, which may arise from a read error. The read is 3 residues too short to cover the CDR3 end, so that end is filled in from the germline J gene. The identical CDR3 is also encoded by other nucleotide sequences in the sample. The chain is built from TRBV5-1 and TRBJ1-3, with D possibly being TRBD1 (6 bases). The CDR3 extends over 16 amino acids. The germline gives CDR1 SGHRS, CDR2 YFSETQ. CDR3 DNA (partial): TGCGCCAGCAGCTTGACTTTGGGGGCCTCTGGAAACACG. It codes for CASSLTLGASGNT. The complete CDR3 sequence is CASSLTLGASGNTIYF. Filled out from reference TRBV5-1 and TRBJ1-3, the complete variable domain reads KAGVTQTPRYLIKTRGQQVTLSCSPISGHRSVSWYQQTPGQGLQFLFEYFSETQRNKGNFPGRFSGRQFSNSRSEMNVSTLELGDSALYLCASSLTLGASGNTIYFGEGSWLTVV.

A note on this clone: The read stops 3 residues short of the end of the CDR3; the missing end is completed from the germline J gene. The chain recombines TRBV5-1 with TRBJ1-2; D perhaps matches TRBD1 (5 bases). V lost 5 bases and J 7 bases, leaving 12 bases between the germline ends. This CDR3 region has 12 residues. The V gene's germline CDR1 is SGHRS and CDR2 YFSETQ. The CDR3 DNA, read in part, is TGCGCCAGCAGACCCGACAGCCGTGGC. Its protein is CASRPDSRG. In full, the CDR3 reads CASRPDSRGYTF.

Note on this clone: The CDR3 end is not reached by the read, which stops 3 residues before it; the germline J gene fills it in. This chain connects TRBV5-4 to TRBJ1-2; TRBD1 matches at 8 bases. The CDR3 has 15 amino acids. In germline, CDR1 is SGHNT, CDR2 YYREEE (reference sequence). J gave up 3 bases and V 3 bases, and 7 bases lay outside the gene matches. The CDR3 bases that were read are TGTGCCAGCAGCTCCAGGACAGGGAGAGACTATGGC. It specifies CASSSRTGRDYG. The whole CDR3 protein reads CASSSRTGRDYGYTF.

About this clone itself: The read ends 3 residues early relative to the CDR3; the germline J gene fills the gap. The genes are TRBV2 and TRBJ2-3, with D maybe TRBD1 (6 bases). The CDR3 extends over 13 amino acids. Germline V CDR1 and CDR2: SNHLY, FYNNEI. The CDR3 sequence: CASSPYPGQPQYF. The sequenced part of the CDR3 DNA is TGTGCCAGCAGCCCATACCCAGGACAGCCG.

For this clone: The DNA ends 3 residues before the CDR3 does, and the rest of the CDR3 is filled in from the germline J gene. The genes are TRBV7-8 and TRBJ2-1; 10 bases are shared with TRBD2. This CDR3 contains 17 residues. Germline V gives CDR1 SGHVS, CDR2 FQNEAQ. Trimming cost V 1 base and J 5 bases; bases outside gene matches: 8. CDR3 DNA (partial): TGTGCCAGCAGCTTAGGGGCTAGCGGGGGAAGGAACAATGAG. Amino acid sequence: CASSLGASGGRNNE. The complete CDR3 reads CASSLGASGGRNNEQFF.